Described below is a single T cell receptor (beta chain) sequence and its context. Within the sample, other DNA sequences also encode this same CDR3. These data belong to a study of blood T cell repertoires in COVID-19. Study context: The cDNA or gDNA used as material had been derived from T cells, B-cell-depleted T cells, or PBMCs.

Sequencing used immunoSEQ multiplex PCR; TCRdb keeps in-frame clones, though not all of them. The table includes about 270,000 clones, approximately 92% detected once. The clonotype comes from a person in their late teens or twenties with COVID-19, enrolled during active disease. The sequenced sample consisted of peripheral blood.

CDR3: CATSEAETQYF. As DNA, the CDR3 is TGTGCCACCAGTGAAGCGGAGACCCAGTACTTC. This chain links TRBV24-1 with TRBJ2-5; D uncertain. There are 11 residues in the CDR3. The germline CDR1 and CDR2 sequences are KGHDR and SFDVKD. V was shortened by 4 bases and J by 5 bases, with 4 bases between the two germline ends.